This TCR beta chain was observed in a study of T cells after posttransplantation cyclophosphamide. TCRdb keeps only in-frame clones here, not all; method: immunoSEQ multiplex PCR. The sample lists around 43,000 clones, approximately 90% seen once, with around 3% in the top ten. The source material was PBMCs. The source of this sequence is a woman in her forties or fifties in good health and a related stem cell transplant donor.

The CDR3 here is CASSASRGAETQYF. As DNA, the CDR3 is TGTGCCAGCAGCGCCTCGCGGGGCGCGGAGACCCAGTACTTC. The rearrangement links TRBV7-9 to TRBJ2-5, with D possibly TRBD2 on 6 matching bases. Germline loops: CDR1 SEHNR, CDR2 FQNEAQ (reference sequence). The CDR3 has 14 residues. V lost 5 bases, J lost 5 bases, and 15 bases lay in between.